A selection of T cell receptor beta chains follows, all from one sample in a study of blood T cell repertoires in COVID-19. The protocol was immunoSEQ multiplex PCR, while the TCRdb copy is restricted to in-frame clones and leaves out a portion. The table shows roughly 200,000 clones, with approximately 82% occurring only once. Material: PBMCs or T cells enriched from blood (not recorded which). The receptor set was obtained from an older woman with acute COVID-19. Both conserved end residues are part of each CDR3. The order of the fields is D gene, clone size, J gene, V gene, CDR3 DNA, CDR3 protein. D genes are given only for firm matches. Clone size, where shown, is once, few, many, or a class for clones that have expanded.

d_gene: NA
abundance: NA
j_gene: TRBJ1-2
v_gene: TRBV7-9
CDR3nt: TGTGCCAGCCCCCAGGGCTATGGCTACACCTTC
CDR3aa: CASPQGYGYTF

d_gene: TRBD2
abundance: NA
j_gene: TRBJ2-1
v_gene: TRBV24-1
CDR3nt: TGTGCCACCAGTGAGCGACTAGCGGATGACAATGAGCAGTTCTTC
CDR3aa: CATSERLADDNEQFF

d_gene: TRBD1
abundance: once
j_gene: TRBJ2-7
v_gene: TRBV6-1
CDR3nt: TGTGCCAGCAGTGCCCGGACAGGGTGGGACGCCTACGAGCAGTACTTC
CDR3aa: CASSARTGWDAYEQYF

d_gene: NA
abundance: NA
j_gene: TRBJ1-5
v_gene: TRBV3-1/TRBV3-2
CDR3nt: TGTGCCAGCAGCCAGGGGCAGTCGATTAGCAATCAGCCCCAGCATTTT
CDR3aa: CASSQGQSISNQPQHF

d_gene: NA
abundance: NA
j_gene: TRBJ2-5
v_gene: TRBV18
CDR3nt: TGTGCCAGCTCACCAAGTGGGAGGGAGACCCAGTACTTC
CDR3aa: CASSPSGRETQYF

d_gene: TRBD1
abundance: few
j_gene: TRBJ1-1
v_gene: TRBV7-9
CDR3nt: TGTGCCAGCAGCTTTCAGGGGGCGGGGACTGAAGCTTTCTTT
CDR3aa: CASSFQGAGTEAFF

d_gene: NA
abundance: NA
j_gene: TRBJ2-1
v_gene: TRBV7-2
CDR3nt: TGTGCCAGCAGCGTCGCTATCGGCTCCTACAATGAGCAGTTCTTC
CDR3aa: CASSVAIGSYNEQFF

d_gene: TRBD1
abundance: NA
j_gene: TRBJ1-2
v_gene: TRBV11-3
CDR3nt: TGTGCCAGCAGCTTAGCAATAAGCCCGGACAGGGGCCAAAACTATGGCTACACCTTC
CDR3aa: CASSLAISPDRGQNYGYTF

d_gene: NA
abundance: NA
j_gene: TRBJ1-4
v_gene: TRBV9
CDR3nt: TGTGCCAGCAGCTCTCCCATCGGGTCCCCTAGACTTGGTGAAAAACTGTTTTTT
CDR3aa: CASSSPIGSPRLGEKLFF

d_gene: NA
abundance: NA
j_gene: TRBJ1-1
v_gene: TRBV7-2
CDR3nt: TGTGCCAGCAGCATACTTTACAGGGTTTGGAACACTGAAGCTTTCTTT
CDR3aa: CASSILYRVWNTEAFF

d_gene: TRBD2
abundance: NA
j_gene: TRBJ2-3
v_gene: TRBV2
CDR3nt: TGTGCCAGCAGTGAAACTGCGGGGGTAAGCACAGATACGCAGTATTTT
CDR3aa: CASSETAGVSTDTQYF

d_gene: TRBD1
abundance: NA
j_gene: TRBJ1-4
v_gene: TRBV5-1
CDR3nt: TGCGCCAGCAGCGGACAGGGAAATAATGAAAAACTGTTTTTT
CDR3aa: CASSGQGNNEKLFF

d_gene: TRBD1
abundance: NA
j_gene: TRBJ1-1
v_gene: TRBV7-8
CDR3nt: TGTGCCAGCAGCTCACCCGGACAGGGGCCTATGAACACTGAAGCTTTCTTT
CDR3aa: CASSSPGQGPMNTEAFF

d_gene: NA
abundance: few
j_gene: TRBJ1-2
v_gene: TRBV4-3
CDR3nt: TGCGCCAGCAGCACACATTCGACAGCCCAATATGGCTACACCTTC
CDR3aa: CASSTHSTAQYGYTF

d_gene: NA
abundance: NA
j_gene: TRBJ1-1
v_gene: TRBV9
CDR3nt: TGTGCCAGCAGCTCCCTCGGAGGGGCAGGGAACACTGAAGCTTTCTTT
CDR3aa: CASSSLGGAGNTEAFF

d_gene: NA
abundance: NA
j_gene: TRBJ2-5
v_gene: TRBV27
CDR3nt: TGTGCCAGCAGCTTTTCTAGTGGGTTCACTTCGGAGACCCAGTACTTC
CDR3aa: CASSFSSGFTSETQYF

d_gene: NA
abundance: NA
j_gene: TRBJ1-6
v_gene: TRBV5-1
CDR3nt: TGCGCCAGCAGCTTCCGCGGACAGAATAATTCACCCCTCCACTTT
CDR3aa: CASSFRGQNNSPLHF

d_gene: TRBD1
abundance: once
j_gene: TRBJ2-2
v_gene: TRBV11-2
CDR3nt: TGTGCCAGCAGCGGTCAACCGGGACAGGGGAACACCGGGGAGCTGTTTTTT
CDR3aa: CASSGQPGQGNTGELFF

d_gene: TRBD1
abundance: NA
j_gene: TRBJ1-2
v_gene: TRBV28
CDR3nt: TGTGCCAGCAGGCAGGGGGACGGTGGCTACACCTTC
CDR3aa: CASRQGDGGYTF

d_gene: TRBD2
abundance: NA
j_gene: TRBJ2-3
v_gene: TRBV11-2
CDR3nt: TGTGCCAGCAGCTTAGATCCTTTAGCGGGAGGGGCTACGCAGTATTTT
CDR3aa: CASSLDPLAGGATQYF

d_gene: TRBD2
abundance: NA
j_gene: TRBJ2-2
v_gene: TRBV7-8
CDR3nt: TGTGCCAGCAGCTCCGGACTAGCACGTTCTTGGGCCGGGGAGCTGTTTTTT
CDR3aa: CASSSGLARSWAGELFF

d_gene: NA
abundance: once
j_gene: TRBJ1-5
v_gene: TRBV10-3
CDR3nt: TGTGCCATCAGAGGGGCCGGGACAAATCAGCCCCAGCATTTT
CDR3aa: CAIRGAGTNQPQHF

d_gene: TRBD1
abundance: NA
j_gene: TRBJ1-2
v_gene: TRBV7-2
CDR3nt: TGTGCCAGCAGCAAAGAGACAGGGTCGTTAGGCTACACCTTC
CDR3aa: CASSKETGSLGYTF

d_gene: NA
abundance: few
j_gene: TRBJ1-1
v_gene: TRBV15
CDR3nt: TGTGCCACCAGCAGAGATGGGGGCGGGACTGAAGCTTTCTTT
CDR3aa: CATSRDGGGTEAFF

d_gene: TRBD1
abundance: NA
j_gene: TRBJ2-3
v_gene: TRBV3-1/TRBV3-2
CDR3nt: TGTGCCAGCACCTCGGCAGGGGGAGATACGCAGTATTTT
CDR3aa: CASTSAGGDTQYF

d_gene: TRBD2
abundance: many
j_gene: TRBJ2-3
v_gene: TRBV29-1
CDR3nt: TGCAGCGTTGATAGAAGCGGGGGGGGAGGTACGCAGTATTTT
CDR3aa: CSVDRSGGGGTQYF

d_gene: NA
abundance: NA
j_gene: TRBJ2-3
v_gene: TRBV9
CDR3nt: TGTGCCAGCAGCGGCAGCGTCAGAGATACGCAGTATTTT
CDR3aa: CASSGSVRDTQYF

d_gene: TRBD1
abundance: few
j_gene: TRBJ2-7
v_gene: TRBV5-4
CDR3nt: TGTGCCAGCAGAGCCGACAGGGGCGCTTACGAGCAGTACTTC
CDR3aa: CASRADRGAYEQYF

d_gene: TRBD2
abundance: NA
j_gene: TRBJ2-2
v_gene: TRBV7-6
CDR3nt: TGTGCCAGCAGCTTAGCTCCCTTGGGGACTAGCGGGAGGACGAACACCGGGGAGCTGTTTTTT
CDR3aa: CASSLAPLGTSGRTNTGELFF

d_gene: NA
abundance: NA
j_gene: TRBJ2-1
v_gene: TRBV28
CDR3nt: TGTGCCAGCAGTGTAGGAGATGAGCAGTTCTTC
CDR3aa: CASSVGDEQFF

d_gene: TRBD2
abundance: NA
j_gene: TRBJ2-1
v_gene: TRBV5-1
CDR3nt: TGCGCCAGCAGCCCCGGGACTAGCGGTAATGAGCAGTTCTTC
CDR3aa: CASSPGTSGNEQFF

d_gene: NA
abundance: NA
j_gene: TRBJ1-6
v_gene: TRBV4-3
CDR3nt: TGCGCCAGCAGCCAAGAAGCAGGAATGGGTTCACCCCTCCACTTT
CDR3aa: CASSQEAGMGSPLHF

d_gene: TRBD1
abundance: NA
j_gene: TRBJ1-2
v_gene: TRBV28
CDR3nt: TGTGCCAGCACTACCACAGGGGTAGGCTACACCTTC
CDR3aa: CASTTTGVGYTF

d_gene: TRBD1
abundance: many
j_gene: TRBJ1-1
v_gene: TRBV29-1
CDR3nt: TGCAGCGGGGGGACAGGGTGGTCTGAAGCTTTCTTT
CDR3aa: CSGGTGWSEAFF

d_gene: NA
abundance: many
j_gene: TRBJ2-7
v_gene: TRBV27
CDR3nt: TGTGCCAGCAGTTTAGGGCCGGGGGTAGCGGCCGACTACGAGCAGTACTTC
CDR3aa: CASSLGPGVAADYEQYF

d_gene: NA
abundance: once
j_gene: TRBJ2-6
v_gene: TRBV4-3
CDR3nt: TGCGCCAGCAGCCAAGCCAACTCTGGGGCCAACGTCCTGACTTTC
CDR3aa: CASSQANSGANVLTF

d_gene: NA
abundance: NA
j_gene: TRBJ2-7
v_gene: TRBV7-9
CDR3nt: TGTGCCAGCAGCTTAGCCCTTAGTCAGGGGAGCTCCTACGAGCAGTACTTC
CDR3aa: CASSLALSQGSSYEQYF

d_gene: NA
abundance: NA
j_gene: TRBJ2-7
v_gene: TRBV6-6
CDR3nt: TGTGCCAGCAGTTACTTACTAAACTACGAGCAGTACTTC
CDR3aa: CASSYLLNYEQYF

d_gene: TRBD1
abundance: NA
j_gene: TRBJ1-2
v_gene: TRBV6-6
CDR3nt: TGTGCCAGCAGACCCGGGACAGGGGACTATGGCTACACCTTC
CDR3aa: CASRPGTGDYGYTF

d_gene: TRBD2
abundance: NA
j_gene: TRBJ2-3
v_gene: TRBV28
CDR3nt: TGTGCCAGCAGTCCGGGACTAGCAGATACGCAGTATTTT
CDR3aa: CASSPGLADTQYF

d_gene: NA
abundance: NA
j_gene: TRBJ1-3
v_gene: TRBV7-2
CDR3nt: TGTGCCAGCAGAGGAGGAAGCTCTGGAAACACCATATATTTT
CDR3aa: CASRGGSSGNTIYF

d_gene: TRBD2
abundance: NA
j_gene: TRBJ2-5
v_gene: TRBV4-3
CDR3nt: TGCGCCAGCAGCCAGGGGACCGGGACTAGCGGCCGATACCAAGAGACCCAGTACTTC
CDR3aa: CASSQGTGTSGRYQETQYF

d_gene: NA
abundance: NA
j_gene: TRBJ1-2
v_gene: TRBV11-2
CDR3nt: TGTGCCAGCAGCCACGAGGCGGGTGGCTACACCTTC
CDR3aa: CASSHEAGGYTF

d_gene: NA
abundance: NA
j_gene: TRBJ1-5
v_gene: TRBV4-3
CDR3nt: TGCGCCAGCAGCCAAGATGCAGCGAACAATCAGCCCCAGCATTTT
CDR3aa: CASSQDAANNQPQHF

d_gene: NA
abundance: few
j_gene: TRBJ1-2
v_gene: TRBV10-3
CDR3nt: TGTGCCATCAGTGAGCAGGGCTATGGCTACACCTTC
CDR3aa: CAISEQGYGYTF

d_gene: NA
abundance: NA
j_gene: TRBJ2-4
v_gene: TRBV30
CDR3nt: TGTGCCTGGAGTGTTTGGGCTTTGGGAAACATTCAGTACTTC
CDR3aa: CAWSVWALGNIQYF